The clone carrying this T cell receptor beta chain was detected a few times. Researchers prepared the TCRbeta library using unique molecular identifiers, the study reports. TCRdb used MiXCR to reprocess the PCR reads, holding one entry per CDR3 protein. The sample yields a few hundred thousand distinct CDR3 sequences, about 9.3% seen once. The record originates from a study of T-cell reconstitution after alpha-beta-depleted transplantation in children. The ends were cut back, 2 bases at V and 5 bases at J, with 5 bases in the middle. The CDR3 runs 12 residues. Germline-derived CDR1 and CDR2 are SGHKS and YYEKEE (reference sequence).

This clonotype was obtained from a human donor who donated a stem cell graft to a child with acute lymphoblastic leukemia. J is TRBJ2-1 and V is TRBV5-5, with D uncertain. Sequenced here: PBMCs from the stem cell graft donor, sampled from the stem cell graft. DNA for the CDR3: TGTGCCAGCAGCTTAATGGACAATGAGCAGTTCTTC. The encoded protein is CASSLMDNEQFF.